Sequencing of this T cell receptor beta chain was carried out in a study of T cells in Graves' hyperthyroidism and ophthalmopathy (dated by TCRdb to between 2017 and 2020). As for the study more broadly: Peripheral blood samples were taken at the time of initial diagnosis, prior to any treatment. TCR V-J signatures able to tell the groups apart were searched for in a discovery cohort of 90 to 100 patients, of whom more than 40 had Graves' ophthalmopathy and 55 to 60 had stable Graves' hyperthyroidism. An independent validation cohort of under 20 hyperthyroidism patients and roughly 16 patients who later progressed to ophthalmopathy tested prospective prediction of ophthalmopathy. The approximately 100 discovery patients were divided at random into training and test sets in a 7:3 ratio. The study also compared thyroid tissue and blood T-cell repertoires from about 6 Graves' hyperthyroidism patients. After blood sampling, hyperthyroidism patients were treated with methimazole at a starting dose of 30 mg daily, and ophthalmopathy patients were treated with high-dose intravenous methylprednisolone. TCR Vbeta CDR3 sequencing of 120 to 150 peripheral blood samples (under 45 ophthalmopathy, about 75 hyperthyroidism and roughly 17 progressor patients) is reported in the paper.

TCR beta CDR3 regions were amplified from RNA transcripts. The TCR CDR3 was subjected to a first round of RT-PCR using the HTBI primer set and the Qiagen OneStep RT-PCR kit. Libraries were constructed in a second round of multiplex PCR, after which size selection and purification were performed. Paired-end sequencing of the libraries was performed with 100 bp reads on an Illumina HiSeq2000. Turning to the authors' computational methods: SOAPnuke was used to process the raw data, removing reads that contained adapters or uncalled bases, had a mean Phred below 15, or lacked an exact match to the constant primer or identifier. COPE v1.2.5 was used to merge high-quality paired reads, and clonotypes were defined as unique nucleotide sequences. MiTCR v1.1 was used to align clonotypes to the IMGT TRBV, TRBD and TRBJ reference segments. Analysis was restricted to V-J combinations with a frequency above 0.0001, which covered over 98% of repertoires. A TCS score was defined as the ratio of F50 (clonal expansion) to E x V (chaos), with BLOSUM62-based TCRdist applied between CDR3 peptides within each V-J. Welch's t-statistics and random forest reduced roughly 530 V-J features to roughly 13, which were used in a naive Bayes classifier (R e1071). Starting from the raw public reads, TCRdb applied fastp trimming at Q25, assembled clones with MiXCR and retained in-frame beta chains. Rows are unified per CDR3 protein, each entry keeping the most common DNA and genes. TCRdb's processing, not the authors', yielded these V and J calls. This sample lists about 300,000 distinct CDR3 sequences; approximately 18% were detected once. Jointly, the top ten make up approximately 37% of the sample.

What the research found in general, with its limitations: In validation, the model predicted progression to ophthalmopathy with approximately 71% sensitivity and about 72% specificity, a median of 6.5 months before onset. Blood samples also contained most of the expanded thyroid clonotypes (frequency above 0.001), which suggests that blood repertoires may reflect thyroid immune responses. A model built on a 13 V-J signature distinguished ophthalmopathy from stable hyperthyroidism, reaching 85% to 90% sensitivity and 81.08% specificity in cross-validation and 80%/75% in testing. Sample size was not statistically predetermined, and blinding of investigators to group allocation was not performed.

This clonotype was observed many times. Its binding antigen is unknown. No base quality values were provided; no much bigger clone lies one nucleotide off. Including cysteine and phenylalanine, the CDR3 has 14 amino acids. The retained sequence is limited to the CDR3, 42 bases, with the frame set at the first base. CDR1 is given as DFQATT and CDR2 as SNEGSKA, both from the germline V gene (reference sequence). The V end loses 6 bases and the J end loses 4 bases, and a stretch of 19 bases separates them. Ophthalmopathy patients had moderately to severely active disease, with a Clinical Activity Score of 3 or more, a NOSPECS grade of 4 or more, and a disease duration of less than 3 months. Exclusion was applied to patients with uncontrolled infections, other autoimmune diseases, pregnancy or lactation. Diagnoses were based on clinical symptoms, serum thyroxine and TRAb, thyroid ultrasound and orbital computed tomography. Ficoll-Paque density gradient centrifugation was used to isolate PBMCs from about 9.4 ml of fresh peripheral blood. Total RNA was extracted using Trizol reagent, and RNA quality was assessed on an Agilent 2100 Bioanalyzer.

Sequencing was performed on blood. The sequence came from a man aged 45-60 years with Graves' ophthalmopathy. This chain joins TRBV20-1 to TRBJ2-7; the best D guess is TRBD1, with 5 bases matching. The DNA sequence follows: TGCAGTGCCCTCTCCCAGGGTGGAAGGTACGAGCAGTACTTC. The resulting protein is CSALSQGGRYEQYF.